The present T cell receptor (beta chain) was sequenced within a study of blood T cell repertoires in COVID-19 (dated by TCRdb to between 2020 and 2021). Notes on the research overall: Samples from collaborators originated in the United States, Italy and Spain and spanned both the acute and convalescent phases of COVID-19. The dataset comprised deeply sampled blood TCRbeta repertoires from subjects exposed to, actively infected with, or recovered from COVID-19. The repertoires were released in a freely available public database meant as a resource for research on the immune response to SARS-CoV-2. The prospective study material was composed of cDNA or gDNA derived from T cells, B-cell-depleted T cells, or PBMCs. HLA class I and class II types, where available, came from metadata supplied by the sample provider rather than from assay-based typing. The sample metadata nearly always contained a de-identified subject ID, COVID-19 status, age in years and sex. The samples were drawn from the first 160 participants of the ongoing ImmuneRACE study and from 1,254 subjects provided by 6 global collaborators. What the study reported, not specific to this receptor: The quantity of clinical and demographic metadata differed by source and by participant and was supplied without curation.

A single count supports this clone. It lacks a known antigen. Base qualities were left out, and no much larger clone turns up one base away. Collaborating institutions collected whole blood in K2EDTA tubes following their own protocols. For TCRbeta analysis, collaborators shipped samples as frozen whole blood, isolated PBMCs, or DNA extracted from either of those sample types. TCRbeta CDR3 regions were amplified from genomic DNA by means of the immunoSEQ Assay, a bias-controlled multiplex PCR. Under the source paper's analysis protocol: Within the assay, amplification of reference gene primers was used to estimate how many nucleated cells each sample contained. To quantify the absolute abundance of each unique TCRbeta CDR3 rearrangement, sequence reads were collapsed and filtered. Productive Simpson clonality was computed per sample as the square root of Simpson's diversity index over productive rearrangements. TCRdb took this table from immuneACCESS and kept in-frame rearrangements with V and J called. Such tables lack part of the clones; where checked against another copy, unresolved V genes explain under half of the gap, and the rest is unexplained. The DNA was the basis for D and trimming; V, J and clone size are from that table. This sample gives about 210,000 clones in total; 84% of them show up just once. Roughly 8% of the sample belongs to the ten largest clones.

The sequenced material came from peripheral blood. The TCR sequence derives from a woman aged 45-65 years with active or convalescent COVID-19.

CDR3 sequence: CASGLGLADTDTQYF. The sequence in DNA is TGTGCTAGTGGTTTGGGACTAGCGGACACAGATACGCAGTATTTT. The chain links TRBV12-5 with TRBJ2-3; 9 junctional bases match TRBD2. The germline V gene yields LGHNT for CDR1 and FRNRAP for CDR2. Measured from the cysteine to the phenylalanine, the CDR3 is 15 residues long. Of the read, only the CDR3 DNA is kept; its 45 bases are in frame from base 1. Clipping removes 1 base from V and 2 bases from J, with 1 as the unmatched junction base count. Reference TRBV12-5 and TRBJ2-3 proteins supply the regions before and after the CDR3; the full variable domain is: DARVTQTPRHKVTEMGQEVTMRCQPILGHNTVFWYRQTMMQGLELLAYFRNRAPLDDSGMPKDRFSAEMPDATLATLKIQPSEPRDSAVYFCASGLGLADTDTQYFGPGTRLTVL.